This T cell receptor beta chain originates from a study of cytomegalovirus exposure and HLA in healthy donors. This CDR3 spans 16 amino acids. In germline, CDR1 is MGHRA, CDR2 YSYEKL. Germline trimming cut 4 bases from V and 4 bases from J; bases unmatched to any gene: 12. The PCR ran on 60 Vbeta and 13 Jbeta primers. Profiling relied on immunoSEQ multiplex PCR, and the TCRdb table lists in-frame clones only, not all of them. Here the sample spans roughly 200,000 clones, roughly four fifths being singletons. The sequencing input was PBMCs. The source is a male donor in good health and CMV-seronegative. The J gene is TRBJ2-7, the V gene TRBV4-1, with 8 positions matching TRBD1. CDR3 sequence (DNA): TGCGCCAGCAGCCCAGGAGGGGGCAGGGGGCTATACGAGCAGTACTTC. Encoded protein: CASSPGGGRGLYEQYF.